Below, 9 T cell receptor beta chains from the same sample are listed, as sequenced in a study of blood T cell repertoires in COVID-19. Clones were sequenced by immunoSEQ multiplex PCR, and TCRdb holds only the in-frame ones, with some missing. This table holds fewer than 200,000 clones, under 90% found once. Sequencing was carried out using PBMCs or T cells enriched from blood (not recorded which). These receptors came from a man aged 45-65 years who had recovered from COVID-19.

This clone came up a few times. The chain carries TRBV3-1 (or the pseudogene TRBV3-2) and TRBJ2-5; 13 bases agree with TRBD2. The CDR3 covers 15 residues. Germline lookup yields CDR1 LGHDT and CDR2 YNNKEL (reference sequence). The V gene end was trimmed by 3 bases and the J gene end by 10 bases; junction bases not matched to a gene: 8. CDR3 nucleotide sequence: TGTGCCAGCAGCCAGGGGACTAGCGGGGAGAAGGACCAGTACTTC. This gives the protein CASSQGTSGEKDQYF.

The CDR3 sequence is CASSETVAGGGYTF. In DNA form, the CDR3 reads TGTGCCAGCAGTGAAACGGTGGCCGGGGGTGGCTACACCTTC. The rearrangement joins TRBV2 to TRBJ1-2; tentative D call: TRBD1 (5 bases). Germline CDR1 and CDR2: SNHLY and FYNNEI. This CDR3 spans 14 amino acids. Trimming removed 2 bases at V and 7 bases at J, with 14 bases between.

This chain connects TRBV29-1 to TRBJ1-3, with D unclear. The V and J ends lost 4 bases and 0 bases respectively, with 7 bases between them. Germline values: CDR1 SQVTM, CDR2 ANQGSEA. CDR3 length equals 13 residues. The CDR3, as DNA: TGCAGCGTTGTCAGGAACTCTGGAAACACCATATATTTT. Protein: CSVVRNSGNTIYF.

The DNA for the CDR3 is TGTGCCAGCAGCTTAGACCGTATAAACTTGAAAGCTTTCTTT. Its translation is CASSLDRINLKAFF. The chain combines TRBV11-2 with TRBJ1-1, with D uncertain. Germline V lookup: CDR1 SGHAT, CDR2 FQNNGV. V shed 0 bases and J shed 9 bases, with 14 bases lying between them. The CDR3 runs to 14 residues. The full variable domain, its missing parts supplied by reference TRBV11-2 and TRBJ1-1, is EAGVAQSPRYKIIEKRQSVAFWCNPISGHATLYWYQQILGQGPKLLIQFQNNGVVDDSQLPKDRFSAERLKGVDSTLKIQPAKLEDSAVYLCASSLDRINLKAFFGQGTRLTVV.

The chain links TRBV5-5 to TRBJ1-1; D is unclear. The CDR3 is 15 amino acids. Trimming left V 0 bases short and J 1 base short, with 10 bases between. The germline CDR1 and CDR2 sequences are SGHKS and YYEKEE (reference sequence). The chain's CDR3 is CASSLGSEGNTEAFF. The CDR3 DNA sequence: TGTGCCAGCAGCTTGGGTAGCGAGGGGAACACTGAAGCTTTCTTT.

J is TRBJ1-1 and V is TRBV7-9; a possible D gene is TRBD1 (6 bases). The germline V gene encodes CDR1 SEHNR and CDR2 FQNEAQ (reference sequence). The CDR3 runs to 15 residues. The ends were cut back, 1 base at V and 1 base at J, with 10 bases in the middle. This CDR3 is CASSLDGGSNTEAFF. The CDR3 coding sequence is TGTGCCAGCAGCTTAGATGGGGGCTCGAACACTGAAGCTTTCTTT.

The gene calls are TRBV19 and TRBJ2-7; TRBD2 aligns across 8 bases. The germline gives CDR1 LNHDA, CDR2 SQIVND (reference sequence). The J segment lost 3 bases and the V segment lost 3 bases, leaving 1 base of the junction unmatched. CDR3 size: 13 residues. The CDR3 bases are TGTGCCAGTAGTATCGGGACTAGCTACGAGCAGTACTTC. Protein: CASSIGTSYEQYF.

This rearrangement joins TRBV19 to TRBJ1-6; D perhaps matches TRBD1 (5 bases). With 5 bases removed from V and 10 bases from J, the gap between germline ends came to 12 bases. The CDR3 has 13 residues. Germline V gene lookup returns CDR1 LNHDA and CDR2 SQIVND (reference sequence). The CDR3 region is CASSPLRESPLHF. Written as DNA, the CDR3 is TGTGCCAGTAGTCCTCTCAGGGAATCACCCCTCCACTTT.

This rearrangement joins TRBV7-9 to TRBJ1-2; 7 nucleotides match TRBD1. The CDR3 loop spans 15 amino acids. Germline V gene sequence: CDR1 SEHNR, CDR2 FQNEAQ (reference sequence). With V trimmed by 0 bases and J by 8 bases, 9 bases remained unmatched. As DNA, the CDR3 is TGTGCCAGCAGCTTAGCAGGAGGGGGCCCACAGGGCTACACCTTC. Translation gives CASSLAGGGPQGYTF.